The present T cell receptor (beta chain) was sequenced within a study of radiation and T cells in renal cell carcinoma. Repertoires were generated with immunoSEQ multiplex PCR, while TCRdb's copy carries only in-frame clones and drops some. The sample has approximately 13,000 clones; roughly three fifths are singletons. By frequency in the sample, this clone is medium-sized (0.01 to 0.1%). Specified treatment: treatment-naive control, cytoreductive nephrectomy. The tumor was a clear cell renal cell carcinoma. Controls included several female and over 10 male donors, resected 2011 to 2014. The specimen was tumor tissue, collected from a patient whose treatment was nephrectomy without radiotherapy. This sequence originates from a man in his forties or fifties with renal cell carcinoma.

For the CDR3, the DNA is TGTGCCAGCAGCTCAACCGGGGTCACAGATACGCAGTATTTT. Translation gives CASSSTGVTDTQYF. This chain joins TRBV7-9 and TRBJ2-3; maybe TRBD2 (5 bases). V was trimmed by 4 bases and J by 2 bases, leaving 10 bases between them. This CDR3 comprises 14 residues. Germline CDR1 SEHNR, CDR2 FQNEAQ (reference sequence).